What follows is one T cell receptor (beta chain) and its context. Germline V lookup: CDR1 SNHLY, CDR2 FYNNEI. V shed 0 bases and J shed 7 bases, with 13 bases lying between them. CDR3 length: 14 amino acids. This specimen comes from a study of shared clonotypes between healthy human individuals. The table came from immunoSEQ multiplex PCR; TCRdb's copy has only in-frame clones and leaves some out. The sample yields 1.6 million or so clones, 97% to 99% seen once. The TCR sequence derives from a man in his thirties or forties in good health. This chain uses TRBV2 with TRBJ2-7; unclear D gene. Sequenced: naive CD4+ T cells sorted from blood. Subset of the sample: CD45RA+ positively selected. The CDR3 region is CASSEAEQIREQYF. CDR3 coding DNA: TGTGCCAGCAGTGAAGCGGAACAGATTCGGGAGCAGTACTTC. Drawing the rest from reference TRBV2 and TRBJ2-7, the complete variable domain is EPEVTQTPSHQVTQMGQEVILRCVPISNHLYFYWYRQILGQKVEFLVSFYNNEISEKSEIFDDQFSVERPDGSNFTLKIRSTKLEDSAMYFCASSEAEQIREQYFGPGTRLTVT.